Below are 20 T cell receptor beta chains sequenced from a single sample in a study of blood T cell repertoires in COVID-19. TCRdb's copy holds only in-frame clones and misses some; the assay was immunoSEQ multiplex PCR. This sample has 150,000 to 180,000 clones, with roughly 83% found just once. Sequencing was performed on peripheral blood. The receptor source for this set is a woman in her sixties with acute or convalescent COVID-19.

CDR3 nucleotides: TGCGCCAGCAGTTTCGGACAGGACCCTGACAATGAGCAGTTCTTC. It encodes CASSFGQDPDNEQFF. The chain has TRBV10-1 and TRBJ2-1; TRBD1 aligns across 7 bases. CDR1 WNHNN and CDR2 SYGVQD come from the germline V gene (reference sequence). The ends lost 5 bases at V and 5 bases at J; junction bases unmatched: 9. The CDR3 extends over 15 amino acids.

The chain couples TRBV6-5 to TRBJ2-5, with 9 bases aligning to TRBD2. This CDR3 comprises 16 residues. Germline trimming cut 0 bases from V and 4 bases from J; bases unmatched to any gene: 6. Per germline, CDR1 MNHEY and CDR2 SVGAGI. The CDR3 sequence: CASSYSGRGGRETQYF. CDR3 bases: TGTGCCAGCAGTTACTCGGGGCGGGGGGGTAGAGAGACCCAGTACTTC.

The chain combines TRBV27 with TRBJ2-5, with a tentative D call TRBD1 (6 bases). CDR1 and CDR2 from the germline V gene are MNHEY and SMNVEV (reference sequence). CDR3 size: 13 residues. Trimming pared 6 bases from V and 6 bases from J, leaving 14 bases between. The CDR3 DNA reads TGTGCCAGCAGAACAGGGCTTGGGAAGACCCAGTACTTC. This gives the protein CASRTGLGKTQYF.

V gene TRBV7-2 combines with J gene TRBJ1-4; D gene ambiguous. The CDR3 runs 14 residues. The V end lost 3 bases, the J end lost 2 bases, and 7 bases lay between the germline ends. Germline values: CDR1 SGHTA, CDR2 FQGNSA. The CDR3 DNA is TGTGCCAGCAGCTTTGGCTGGACTAATGAAAAACTGTTTTTT. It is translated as CASSFGWTNEKLFF. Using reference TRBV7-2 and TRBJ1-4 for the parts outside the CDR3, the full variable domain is GAGVSQSPSNKVTEKGKDVELRCDPISGHTALYWYRQSLGQGLEFLIYFQGNSAPDKSGLPSDRFSAERTGGSVSTLTIQRTQQEDSAVYLCASSFGWTNEKLFFGSGTQLSVL.

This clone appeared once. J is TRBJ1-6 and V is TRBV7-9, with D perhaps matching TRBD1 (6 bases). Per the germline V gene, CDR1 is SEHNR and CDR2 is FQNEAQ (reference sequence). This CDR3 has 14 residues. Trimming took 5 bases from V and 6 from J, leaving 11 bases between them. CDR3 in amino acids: CASSEQGGNSPLHF. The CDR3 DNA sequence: TGTGCCAGCAGCGAACAGGGTGGTAATTCACCCCTCCACTTT.

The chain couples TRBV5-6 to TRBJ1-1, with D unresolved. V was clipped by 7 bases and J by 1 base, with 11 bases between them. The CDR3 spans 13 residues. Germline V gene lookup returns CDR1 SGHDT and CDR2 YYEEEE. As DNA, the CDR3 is TGTGCCAGCCGTACGCGGAGGAACACTGAAGCTTTCTTT. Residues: CASRTRRNTEAFF.

The CDR3 loop reads CSVEHRDSGNTIYF. The DNA for the CDR3 is TGCAGCGTGGAACACCGAGACTCTGGAAACACCATATATTTT. The chain combines TRBV29-1 with TRBJ1-3; no reliable D call. Germline CDR1 is SQVTM and CDR2 is ANQGSEA. This CDR3 comprises 14 residues. V dropped 6 bases and J dropped 0 bases, with 12 bases sitting between them.

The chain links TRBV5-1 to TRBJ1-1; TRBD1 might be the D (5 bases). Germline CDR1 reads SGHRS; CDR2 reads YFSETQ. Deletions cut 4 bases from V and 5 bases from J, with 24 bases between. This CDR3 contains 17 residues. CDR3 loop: CASSQGVGPMTETEAFF. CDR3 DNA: TGCGCCAGCAGCCAGGGCGTGGGGCCAATGACTGAAACTGAAGCTTTCTTT.

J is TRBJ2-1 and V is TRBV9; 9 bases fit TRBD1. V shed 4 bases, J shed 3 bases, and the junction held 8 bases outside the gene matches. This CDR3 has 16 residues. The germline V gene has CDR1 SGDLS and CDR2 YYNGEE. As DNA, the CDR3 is TGTGCCAGCAGCCCCGGGGGGACAGGGTTCTACAATGAGCAGTTCTTC. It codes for CASSPGGTGFYNEQFF.

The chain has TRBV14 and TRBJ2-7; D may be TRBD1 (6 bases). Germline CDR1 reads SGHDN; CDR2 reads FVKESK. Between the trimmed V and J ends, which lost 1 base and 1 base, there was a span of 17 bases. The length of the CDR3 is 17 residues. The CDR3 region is CASSQVMTGPTSYEQYF. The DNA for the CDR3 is TGTGCCAGCAGCCAAGTGATGACAGGCCCCACGTCCTACGAGCAGTACTTC.

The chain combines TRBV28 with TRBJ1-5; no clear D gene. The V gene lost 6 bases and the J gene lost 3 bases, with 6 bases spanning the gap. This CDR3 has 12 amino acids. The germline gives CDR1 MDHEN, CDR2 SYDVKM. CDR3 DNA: TGTGCCAGCAGGTATAACAATCAGCCCCAGCATTTT. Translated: CASRYNNQPQHF.

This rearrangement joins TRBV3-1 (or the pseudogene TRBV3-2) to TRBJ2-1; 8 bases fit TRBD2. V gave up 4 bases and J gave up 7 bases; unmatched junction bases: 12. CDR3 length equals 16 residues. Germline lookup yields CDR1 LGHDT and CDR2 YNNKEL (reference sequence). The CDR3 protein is CASSLLGTRGNNEQFF. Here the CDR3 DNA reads TGTGCCAGCAGCCTACTCGGGACTAGGGGGAATAATGAGCAGTTCTTC.

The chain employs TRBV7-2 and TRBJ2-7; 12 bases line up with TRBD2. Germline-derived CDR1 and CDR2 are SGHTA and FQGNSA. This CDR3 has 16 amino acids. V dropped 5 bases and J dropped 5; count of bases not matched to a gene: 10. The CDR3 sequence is CASSLLAGGPVNEQYF. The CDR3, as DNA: TGTGCCAGCAGCCTACTAGCGGGGGGCCCGGTTAACGAGCAGTACTTC.

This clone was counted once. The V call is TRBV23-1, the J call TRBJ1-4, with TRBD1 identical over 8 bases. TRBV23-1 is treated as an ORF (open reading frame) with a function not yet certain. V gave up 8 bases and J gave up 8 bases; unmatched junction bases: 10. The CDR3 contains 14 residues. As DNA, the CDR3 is TGCGCCAGCGTTACGACAGGGGTGGGAGAAAAACTGTTTTTT. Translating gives CASVTTGVGEKLFF.

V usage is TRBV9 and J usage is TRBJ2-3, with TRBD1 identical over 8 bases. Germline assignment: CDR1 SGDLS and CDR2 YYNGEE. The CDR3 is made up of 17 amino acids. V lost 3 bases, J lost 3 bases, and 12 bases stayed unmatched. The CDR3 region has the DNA TGTGCCAGCAGCGCACGACAGGACAGGGCTTCGACAGATACGCAGTATTTT. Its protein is CASSARQDRASTDTQYF.

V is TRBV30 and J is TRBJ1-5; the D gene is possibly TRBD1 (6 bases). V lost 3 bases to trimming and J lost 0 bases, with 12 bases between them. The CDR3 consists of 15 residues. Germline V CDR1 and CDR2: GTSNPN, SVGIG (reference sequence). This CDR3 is CAWSPDRLSNQPQHF. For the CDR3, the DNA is TGTGCCTGGAGCCCGGACAGACTTAGCAATCAGCCCCAGCATTTT.

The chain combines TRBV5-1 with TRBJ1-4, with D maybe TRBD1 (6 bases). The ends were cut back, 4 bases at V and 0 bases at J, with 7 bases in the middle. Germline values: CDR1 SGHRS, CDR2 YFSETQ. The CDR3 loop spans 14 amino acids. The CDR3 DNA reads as TGCGCCAGCAGCCGGACAGCAACTAATGAAAAACTGTTTTTT. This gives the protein CASSRTATNEKLFF.

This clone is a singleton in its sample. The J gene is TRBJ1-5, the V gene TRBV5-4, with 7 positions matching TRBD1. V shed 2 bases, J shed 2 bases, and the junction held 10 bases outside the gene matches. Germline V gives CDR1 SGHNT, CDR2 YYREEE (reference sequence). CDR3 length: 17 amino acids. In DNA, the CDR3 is TGTGCCAGCAGCTTAAAAATAGCAGGGGGTGGCAATCAGCCCCAGCATTTT. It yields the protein CASSLKIAGGGNQPQHF.

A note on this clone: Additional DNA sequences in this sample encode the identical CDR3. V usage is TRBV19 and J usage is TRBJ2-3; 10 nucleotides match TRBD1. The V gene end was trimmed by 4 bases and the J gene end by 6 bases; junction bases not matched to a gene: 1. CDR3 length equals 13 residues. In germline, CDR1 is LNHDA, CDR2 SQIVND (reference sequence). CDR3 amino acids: CASSRDRGDTQYF. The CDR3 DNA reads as TGTGCCAGTAGTAGGGACAGGGGTGATACGCAGTATTTT.

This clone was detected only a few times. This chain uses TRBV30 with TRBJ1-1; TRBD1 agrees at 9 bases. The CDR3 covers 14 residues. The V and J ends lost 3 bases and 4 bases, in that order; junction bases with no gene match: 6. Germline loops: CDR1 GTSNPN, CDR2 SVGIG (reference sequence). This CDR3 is CAWSHRGLSTEAFF. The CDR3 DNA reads TGTGCCTGGAGCCACAGGGGGCTCAGCACTGAAGCTTTCTTT.